The sequence of this TCR beta chain was determined in a study of neurological immune-mediated disorders. This clonotype was observed many times. As to time point: longitudinal time-point 2. The healthy controls volunteered at a blood bank in Maryland, USA. PBMCs numbering 2 million and stored at -80 C yielded the unsorted libraries. The method for making cDNA was 5'RACE, and it used 10-nucleotide random UMIs. TCRdb reprocessed the 5' RACE reads via MiXCR and lists one record per CDR3 protein. The profile covers more than 55,000 distinct CDR3 sequences, with around a tenth appearing a single time and 9.5% to 15% taken by the ten largest. Losses at the gene ends were 3 bases for V and 5 bases for J; bases not matched to a gene: 6. There are 15 residues in the CDR3. CDR1 is MNHEY, CDR2 SMNVEV, per germline (reference sequence).

Sequences were obtained from PBMCs. This TCR was recovered from a young man in good health. This chain links TRBV27 with TRBJ2-1; 8 nucleotides line up with TRBD2. The CDR3 spells CASSFGREANNEQFF. The DNA for the CDR3 is TGTGCCAGCAGTTTCGGGCGGGAGGCGAACAATGAGCAGTTCTTC.